This paragraph covers one T cell receptor beta chain sequence. This sample is part of a study of blood T cell repertoires in COVID-19. Trimming stripped 5 bases from V and 7 bases from J, with 20 bases between. The length of the CDR3 is 15 residues. Per the germline V gene, CDR1 is SEHNR and CDR2 is FQNEAQ (reference sequence). Sequenced by immunoSEQ multiplex PCR; TCRdb stores in-frame clones only, minus some. Among some 130,000 clones listed, 84% were seen once. The source of this sequence is a man between 40 and 49 years old with acute COVID-19. The sequencing sample was made of PBMCs or T cells enriched from blood (not recorded which). The V and J genes are TRBV7-9 and TRBJ1-1, with D tentatively TRBD1 (6 bases). CDR3 region: CASSPRRGAHDEAFF. The CDR3 DNA reads TGTGCCAGCAGCCCCCGCCGGGGGGCGCACGATGAAGCTTTCTTT.